What follows are 9 T cell receptor beta chains derived from one specimen sequenced in a study of T-cell memory formation after mild COVID-19. A single record per CDR3 protein comes from TCRdb applying MiXCR to the 5' RACE reads. The table includes 470,000 or so distinct CDR3 sequences, around 19% detected once. Sequencing was done on a sample of PBMCs or a T cell subset sorted from them (not recorded which). The receptors shown here come from an adult woman who had mild COVID-19 (a few samples of this study predate the infection). Cell type and time point are not known.

The chain combines TRBV10-3 with TRBJ2-1; no clear D gene. Germline CDR1 is ENHRY and CDR2 is SYGVKD. Trimming took off 7 bases at V and 0 bases at J, with 10 bases between the two ends. The CDR3 length is 14 residues. As DNA, the CDR3 is TGTGCCATCACCCGTTCGAGCTCCTACAATGAGCAGTTCTTC. Translating it yields CAITRSSSYNEQFF.

J is TRBJ1-1 and V is TRBV20-1; D is possibly TRBD1 (5 bases). The CDR3 spans 14 residues. The V and J ends lost 0 bases and 10 bases respectively, with 18 bases between them. Germline lookup yields CDR1 DFQATT and CDR2 SNEGSKA (reference sequence). CDR3: CSARDPAGTSGAFF. The CDR3 DNA reads as TGCAGTGCTAGAGATCCAGCGGGGACTAGTGGAGCTTTCTTT.

This clonotype was seen only a few times. V usage is TRBV4-2 and J usage is TRBJ2-1; D ambiguous. The CDR3 totals 14 residues. Germline V gene data show CDR1 as LGHNA and CDR2 as YNFKEQ. Between the trimmed V and J ends, which lost 1 base and 15 bases, there was a span of 19 bases. This chain's CDR3 is CASSQGSPAVPPFF. CDR3 DNA: TGTGCCAGCAGCCAAGGATCCCCGGCGGTCCCCCCGTTCTTC.

V and J are TRBV18 and TRBJ2-3, with D perhaps given as TRBD1 or TRBD2 (7 bases each). The CDR3 runs 16 residues. Trimming took off 6 bases at V and 6 bases at J, with 22 bases between the two ends. Germline CDR1 KGHSH, CDR2 LQKENI. The CDR3 DNA sequence: TGTGCCAGCTCTACCACGGGGGGACAGCAGTCGGATACGCAGTATTTT. It specifies CASSTTGGQQSDTQYF.

This chain uses TRBV7-6 with TRBJ2-1; 10 positions match TRBD2. CDR3 length: 15 amino acids. CDR1 and CDR2 (germline): SGHVS, FNYEAQ. The J segment lost 5 bases and the V segment lost 5 bases, leaving 6 bases of the junction unmatched. This CDR3 is CASSEPSGGNNEQFF. The CDR3 DNA is TGTGCCAGCAGCGAGCCTAGCGGGGGAAACAATGAGCAGTTCTTC.

This clonotype was seen only a few times. This rearrangement joins TRBV4-2 to TRBJ2-1; 7 bases match TRBD2. The CDR3 covers 14 residues. CDR1 and CDR2 (germline): LGHNA, YNFKEQ. J was trimmed by 7 bases and V by 4 bases; bases with no gene match: 7. The CDR3 protein is CASSPPGTTNEQFF. CDR3 nucleotide sequence: TGTGCCAGCAGCCCCCCCGGGACTACAAATGAGCAGTTCTTC.

This clonotype showed up just a few times. The gene calls are TRBV12-3 or TRBV12-4 and TRBJ2-4; 8 nucleotides match TRBD2. The CDR3 sequence is 15 residues long. V shed 8 bases, J shed 0 bases, and the junction held 6 bases outside the gene matches. CDR3 protein: CASRHAGGAKNIQYF. The DNA for the CDR3 is TGTGCCAGCCGTCACGCGGGGGGAGCCAAAAACATTCAGTACTTC.

V and J are TRBV6-4 and TRBJ1-1; no clear D. The CDR3 length is 14 residues. V was clipped by 10 bases and J by 1 base, with 16 bases between them. Germline V gene sequence: CDR1 MRHNA, CDR2 SNTAGT. CDR3 amino acids: CATHTRQTNTEAFF. The DNA of the CDR3 is TGTGCCACCCATACCCGACAAACGAACACTGAAGCTTTCTTT.

The chain is built from TRBV7-2 and TRBJ2-1; 14 bases line up with TRBD2. CDR1 is SGHTA and CDR2 is FQGNSA in the germline V gene. J lost 6 bases, V lost 2 bases, and 12 bases had no gene match. The CDR3 runs to 19 residues. CDR3 protein: CASSLRLAGGPGSLNEQFF. The DNA for the CDR3 is TGTGCCAGCAGCTTAAGACTAGCGGGAGGGCCAGGTTCGCTCAATGAGCAGTTCTTC.